Given below is one T cell receptor beta chain in context. The sample belongs to a study of blood T cell repertoires in COVID-19. Looking at the study overall: PBMCs, B-cell-depleted T cells, or T cells were the source of the cDNA or gDNA that made up the material.

The method was immunoSEQ multiplex PCR; TCRdb's version includes in-frame clones alone and lacks a portion of them. In the table there are over 25,000 clones, approximately 85% of which are singletons. The CDR3 is 17 residues long. The germline V gene encodes CDR1 MNHEY and CDR2 SVGEGT. V lost 3 bases and J lost 1; bases outside the gene matches: 7. Sequenced: peripheral blood. This receptor was taken from a man between 60 and 70 years old with active COVID-19. V and J are TRBV6-2 or TRBV6-3 and TRBJ2-2; 8 bases map to TRBD2. The DNA for the CDR3 is TGTGCCAGCAGTTATCGACGGGAGGGGAGGAACACCGGGGAGCTGTTTTTT. Protein sequence: CASSYRREGRNTGELFF.